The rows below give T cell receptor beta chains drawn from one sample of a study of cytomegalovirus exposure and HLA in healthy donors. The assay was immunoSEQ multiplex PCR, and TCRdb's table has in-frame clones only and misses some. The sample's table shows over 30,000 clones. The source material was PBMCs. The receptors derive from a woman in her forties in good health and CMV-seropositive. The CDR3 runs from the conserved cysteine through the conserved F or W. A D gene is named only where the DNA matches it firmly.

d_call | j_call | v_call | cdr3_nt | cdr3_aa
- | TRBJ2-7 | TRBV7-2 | TGTGCCAGCGGACAGAACTCCTACGAGCAGTACTTC | CASGQNSYEQYF
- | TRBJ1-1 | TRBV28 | TGTGCCAGCAGTTTATCGGCAGGGGCGGCTTTCTTT | CASSLSAGAAFF
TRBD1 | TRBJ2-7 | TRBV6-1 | TGTGCCAGCAGCCATCGACAGGGCTCCTACGAGCAGTACTTC | CASSHRQGSYEQYF
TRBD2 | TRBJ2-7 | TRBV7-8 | TGTGCCAGCAGCTTTCGGCGGGAGGCAACCTACGAGCAGTACTTC | CASSFRREATYEQYF
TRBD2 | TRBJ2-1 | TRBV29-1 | TGCAGCGTACCCGGTGGTAGCGGGCTCCAAGGGCAGTTCTTC | CSVPGGSGLQGQFF
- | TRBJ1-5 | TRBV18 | TGTGCCAGCTCACCACTGGGGGGGCTAAGCTATCCCCAGCATTTT | CASSPLGGLSYPQHF
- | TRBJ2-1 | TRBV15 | TGTGCCACCAGCAGGACAATCTACAATGAGCAGTTCTTC | CATSRTIYNEQFF
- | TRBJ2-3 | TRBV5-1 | TGCGCCAGCAGCTTGGGACAGAGCACAGATACGCAGTATTTT | CASSLGQSTDTQYF
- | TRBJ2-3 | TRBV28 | TGTGCCACCGAAAAGGCAGGGAGCACAGATACGCAGTATTTT | CATEKAGSTDTQYF
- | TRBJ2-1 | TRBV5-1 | TGCGCCAGCAGCGGACAAGGGACAAACAATGAGCAGTTCTTC | CASSGQGTNNEQFF
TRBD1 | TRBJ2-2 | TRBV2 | TGTGCCATACAGGGGATCACCGGGGAGCTGTTTTTT | CAIQGITGELFF
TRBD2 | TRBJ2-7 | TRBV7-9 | TGTGCCAGCGGCCAGGGACTAGCGGGAGAGGGGTACGAGCAGTACTTC | CASGQGLAGEGYEQYF
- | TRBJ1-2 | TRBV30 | TGTGCCTGGAGTGAGACGGGAAACTATGGCTACACCTTC | CAWSETGNYGYTF
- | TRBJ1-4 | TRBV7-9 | TGTGCCAGCAGCGACGGTACTTGGGGGGGAGCAGCTAATGAAAAACTGTTTTTT | CASSDGTWGGAANEKLFF
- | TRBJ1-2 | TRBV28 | TGTGCCAGCACACCGGACAATAACTATGGCTACACCTTC | CASTPDNNYGYTF
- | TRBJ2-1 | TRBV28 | TGTGCCAGCAGTTTAGGCCCCAATGAGCAGTTCTTC | CASSLGPNEQFF
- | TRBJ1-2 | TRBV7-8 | TGTGCCAGCAGCTTAGCGGGAGGGGGGGGAATCTATGGCTACACCTTC | CASSLAGGGGIYGYTF
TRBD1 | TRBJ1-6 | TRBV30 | TGTGCCTGGGGGACAGGGGGCGAAGGGTCACCCCTCCACTTT | CAWGTGGEGSPLHF
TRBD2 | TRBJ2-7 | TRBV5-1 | TGCGCCAGCAGCCCTGGGTCTAGCGGGAGCGTCTACGAGCAGTACTTC | CASSPGSSGSVYEQYF
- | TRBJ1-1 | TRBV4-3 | TGCGCCAGCAGCCAAGCATCCGGGAGGACGGCTTTCTTT | CASSQASGRTAFF
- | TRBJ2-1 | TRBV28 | TGTGCCAGCAGTCCGTTTAATTCGGAGCAGTTCTTC | CASSPFNSEQFF
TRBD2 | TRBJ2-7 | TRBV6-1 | TGTGCCAGCAGTGAAGTCCCCCAAGGAGCGGGAGGGTACGAGCAGTACTTC | CASSEVPQGAGGYEQYF
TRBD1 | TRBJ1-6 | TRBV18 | TGTGCCAGCTCACCACCGGGACAGGTGTATTCACCCCTCCACTTT | CASSPPGQVYSPLHF
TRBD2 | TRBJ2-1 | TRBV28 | TGTGCCAGCAGCCCCGGGGGGGAAGGGTCCGACAATGAGCAGTTCTTC | CASSPGGEGSDNEQFF
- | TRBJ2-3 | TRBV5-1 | TGCGCCAGCAGCTTTTCAGTTATGCCTAGCCGCTCCACAGATACGCAGTATTTT | CASSFSVMPSRSTDTQYF
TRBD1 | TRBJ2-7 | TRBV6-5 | TGTGCCAGCAGTTACTATACGGGACAGAGCTACGAGCAGTACTTC | CASSYYTGQSYEQYF
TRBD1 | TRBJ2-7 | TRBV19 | TGTGCCAGTTCCGGAAACACTGCCGGGGACAGGACATTATACTTC | CASSGNTAGDRTLYF
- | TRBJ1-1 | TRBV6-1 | TGTGCCAGCGGAGCTAAATCGAGACAGCGATCCTTCTTT | CASGAKSRQRSFF
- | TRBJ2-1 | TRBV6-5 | TGTGCCAGCAGAAGAGCGGGAAGGGGGGACAATGAGCAGTTCTTC | CASRRAGRGDNEQFF